This TCR beta chain was sequenced in a study of shared clonotypes between healthy human individuals. Study overall: Each donor had three CD4 naive, three CD4 memory, two CD8 naive and one CD8 memory plate.

Repertoires were generated with immunoSEQ multiplex PCR, while TCRdb's copy carries only in-frame clones and drops some. Of around 1,000,000 clones listed, 60% to 85% are singletons. Per germline, CDR1 SGHRS and CDR2 YFSETQ. The CDR3 runs to 16 residues. The V end lost 2 bases, the J end lost 4 bases, and 18 bases lay between the germline ends. Study results and limitations: Between a handful of donors, naive CD4 clonotypes were shared at a level of about 5%.

A word on this clone: Its antigen is unidentified.

The sample was memory CD4+ T cells from PBMCs. This sample's subset: CD45RA-negative fraction. The rearrangement uses TRBV5-1 and TRBJ1-1, with D tentatively TRBD1 (6 bases). The sequence was obtained from a man between 18 and 35 years old in good health. Some clones in this sample may be carry-over from other donors' samples. This CDR3 is CASSFTLRGEGTEAFF. For the CDR3, the DNA is TGCGCCAGCAGCTTCACCCTCAGGGGCGAGGGCACTGAAGCTTTCTTT. Together with reference TRBV5-1 and TRBJ1-1, the CDR3 gives the full variable domain: KAGVTQTPRYLIKTRGQQVTLSCSPISGHRSVSWYQQTPGQGLQFLFEYFSETQRNKGNFPGRFSGRQFSNSRSEMNVSTLELGDSALYLCASSFTLRGEGTEAFFGQGTRLTVV.